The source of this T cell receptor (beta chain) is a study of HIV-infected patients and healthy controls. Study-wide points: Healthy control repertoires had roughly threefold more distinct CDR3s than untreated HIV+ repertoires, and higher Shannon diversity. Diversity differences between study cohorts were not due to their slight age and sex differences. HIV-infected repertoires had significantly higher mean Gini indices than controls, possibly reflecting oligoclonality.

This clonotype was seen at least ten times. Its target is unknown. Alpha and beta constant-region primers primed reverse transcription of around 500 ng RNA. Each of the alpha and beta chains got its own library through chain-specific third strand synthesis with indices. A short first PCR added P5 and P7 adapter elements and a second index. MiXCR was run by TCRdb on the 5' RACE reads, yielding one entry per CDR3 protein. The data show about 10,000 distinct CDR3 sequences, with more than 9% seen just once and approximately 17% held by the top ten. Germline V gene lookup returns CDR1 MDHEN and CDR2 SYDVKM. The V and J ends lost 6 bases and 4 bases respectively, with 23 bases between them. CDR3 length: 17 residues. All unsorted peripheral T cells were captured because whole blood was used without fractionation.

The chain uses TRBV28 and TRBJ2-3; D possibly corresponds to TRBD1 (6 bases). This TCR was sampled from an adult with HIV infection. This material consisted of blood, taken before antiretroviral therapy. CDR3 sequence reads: CASSAPKMNREADTQYF. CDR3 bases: TGTGCCAGCAGCGCCCCAAAGATGAACAGGGAAGCAGATACGCAGTATTTT.